Sequencing of this TCR beta chain was carried out in a study of cytomegalovirus exposure and HLA in healthy donors. Study in general: A prior study identified approximately 120 million unique TCR beta sequences from roughly 180 million T cells.

This PCR relied on a set of 60 Vbeta primers and 13 Jbeta primers. Some clones are missing from TCRdb's copy, which holds only in-frame ones; the method was immunoSEQ multiplex PCR. The data show about 170,000 clones, roughly 80% seen once. As for this clone: What it binds is not known.

The V segment lost 3 bases and the J segment 3 bases; nucleotides outside the gene matches: 12. Germline lookup yields CDR1 SGHDT and CDR2 YYEEEE. The CDR3 extends over 17 amino acids. Findings of the study overall: The study found most TCR sequences rare, yet found some public TCRs in many donors.

The specimen sequenced was PBMCs. This receptor was identified in a male donor in good health and CMV-seronegative. The chain couples TRBV5-6 to TRBJ2-3; 8 bases match TRBD1. CDR3 DNA sequence: TGTGCCAGCAGCTCTCCGACAGGGGTGGGGGCTACAGATACGCAGTATTTT. Encoded protein: CASSSPTGVGATDTQYF.